One sample yielded the 3 T cell receptor beta chains listed below, sequenced in a study of T cell therapy product for transplant patients. Label signifies: around 22 nM rapamycin added during CMV-specific T-cell product expansion (Rapa-TCP). This label denotes: CMVpp65/IE-1-reactive T cells enriched by IFNgamma capture and expanded in vitro. PBMCs were stimulated for roughly six hours with overlapping CMV pp65 and IE-1 peptide pools at approximately 0.5 ug/ml each. Positive selection by IFNgamma secretion assay kept the CMV-stimulated cells that produced IFNgamma. Enriched IFNgamma+ cells grew for more than 20 days with irradiated autologous feeders and either IL-7/IL-15 or IL-2. Clones were sequenced by immunoSEQ multiplex PCR, and TCRdb holds only the in-frame ones, with some missing. The table lists some 1,100 clones, approximately 49% of them singletons. Antigens of these TCRs are unknown. Specimen: a sorted cell population cultured from PBMCs. The receptors were sampled from an adult in good health.

The chain carries TRBV5-1 and TRBJ2-1; D might be TRBD1 or TRBD2, each matching 5 bases. Per the germline V gene, CDR1 is SGHRS and CDR2 is YFSETQ. V was cut by 3 bases and J by 3 bases, with 16 bases left in between. The CDR3 length is 16 residues. CDR3 region: CASSWGPPRDYNEQFF. Here the CDR3 DNA reads TGCGCCAGCAGCTGGGGACCGCCCCGGGACTACAATGAGCAGTTCTTC. Based on the CDR3 plus reference TRBV5-1 and TRBJ2-1, the full variable domain is KAGVTQTPRYLIKTRGQQVTLSCSPISGHRSVSWYQQTPGQGLQFLFEYFSETQRNKGNFPGRFSGRQFSNSRSEMNVSTLELGDSALYLCASSWGPPRDYNEQFFGPGTRLTVL.

Sample share makes this clone medium-sized. The chain is built from TRBV18 and TRBJ1-1; tentatively, D is TRBD1 (6 bases). CDR1 is KGHSH, CDR2 LQKENI, per germline. Trimming cost V 4 bases and J 4 bases, with 10 bases left between them. The CDR3 totals 13 residues. DNA of the CDR3: TGTGCCAGCTCACTTTCGGGGGCCACTGAAGCTTTCTTT. As protein: CASSLSGATEAFF.

The chain recombines TRBV19 with TRBJ2-7; the match to TRBD2 covers 9 bases. Germline V gene data show CDR1 as LNHDA and CDR2 as SQIVND (reference sequence). The CDR3 contains 15 residues. Trimming cost V 3 bases and J 0 bases; bases outside gene matches: 3. CDR3: CASSIRLAASYEQYF. The CDR3 DNA reads TGTGCCAGTAGTATCCGACTAGCGGCCTCCTACGAGCAGTACTTC.